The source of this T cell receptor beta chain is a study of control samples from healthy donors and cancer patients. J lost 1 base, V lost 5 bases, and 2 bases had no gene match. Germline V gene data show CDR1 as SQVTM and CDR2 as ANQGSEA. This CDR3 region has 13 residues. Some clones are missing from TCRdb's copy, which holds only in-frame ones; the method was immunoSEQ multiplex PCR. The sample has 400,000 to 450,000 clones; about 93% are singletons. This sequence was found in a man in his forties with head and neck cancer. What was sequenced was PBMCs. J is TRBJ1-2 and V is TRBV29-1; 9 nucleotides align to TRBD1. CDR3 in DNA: TGCAGCGTTACAGGGGGCGATAACTATGGCTACACCTTC. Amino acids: CSVTGGDNYGYTF.